Reported below is one T cell receptor beta chain. The target of this receptor is not known. Nothing much larger sits one base from this clone, and base qualities are not available. CDR1 LGHNA and CDR2 YSLEER were looked up in the germline V gene. Clipping removes 1 base from V and 2 bases from J, with 0 as the unmatched junction base count. The CDR3 starts with the cysteine, ends with the phenylalanine, and has 14 residues. The kept DNA is CDR3 alone, 42 bases in frame from the first base. The data were obtained in a study of cytomegalovirus exposure and HLA in healthy donors (dated by TCRdb to 2015 to 2018). Looking at the study overall: An earlier analysis of approximately 640 of the donors reported about 290 Gb of sequence data and roughly 110 million unique TCR beta sequences from about 179 million T cells. Roughly 300 gigabases of sequencing data and roughly 81 million unique TCR sequences made up an early release that covered some 640 HLA-typed donors. The number of typed donors differed by locus: about 629-640 for A, B, C, DRB1 and DQB1; 500 to 550 for DQA1; approximately 600 for DPA1; and around 470 for DPB1. The genetic ancestry cluster associated with self-reported Caucasian donors included 65% to 90% of the 300 to 450 genotyped donors. To predict cytomegalovirus infection status, the study combined high-throughput TCR immunosequencing, statistical association of individual TCRs with disease status, and machine learning. All discovery cohort repertoires had been generated using a single sequencing platform. The study used immunosequencing to profile the T cell repertoires of 666 subjects and linked those repertoires to cytomegalovirus serostatus. In the later analysis, no new phenotypic data were used to find candidate immune exposures; instead, reliance was placed on TCR beta sequences and their occurrence across donors. The study was designed to test whether signatures of past pathogen exposure could be identified by cataloging public T cell receptors. In a later genetic analysis, genome-wide SNP genotypes for about three fifths of the 666 donors were used, and that subset was treated as a discovery cohort. Across 300 to 500 genotyped donors of the cohort, an average of approximately 240,000 unique TCR beta nucleotide sequences per donor were sequenced, and around 20% of those sequences were non-productive. A later analysis re-examined previously published TCR beta repertoires from several hundred donors and added high-resolution HLA genotyping to investigate patterns of TCR occurrence. Four or five DR-DQ haplotypes were handled as single units for association and clustering, since linkage in the cohort was strong. An earlier analysis of around 540 of the donors applied high-throughput TCR beta sequencing to assess whether each TCR beta V gene segment acted as functional or pseudogenic. Donor age, sex, ethnicity and CMV serostatus were compiled alongside the repertoire data. HLA typing covered class I and class II loci at four-digit resolution. Besides the first cohort of around 670 subjects, a separate validation cohort made up of some 110 different subjects was used. Points the paper makes about the study in general: When HLA alleles, especially DR and DQ, strongly co-occurred, TCR associations were difficult to assign to individual alleles. The earlier analysis of some 540 of the donors excluded fewer than 20 rarely observed V segments, including chromosome 9 orphons, because counts were too low. Only TCR beta chains were sequenced in this cohort, and the absence of alpha or paired-chain data limited detectable features. Across donors, most TCR sequences were observed very rarely, whereas some public TCRs were present in many individuals. The study listed around 160 TCR beta chains as associated with cytomegalovirus. A group of highly shared sequence variants was considered likely to be a technical artifact of the sequencing pipeline. Correlated functional status among segregating V segments might be attributable to linkage disequilibrium, but an unknown experimental factor could not be ruled out. Compared with equally common non-associated chains, HLA-associated TCR beta chains in a later analysis were more clonally expanded and had lower generation probabilities. According to a later analysis, TCR association rates differed among HLA loci, with DRB1 alleles showing the most associated TCRs and HLA-C alleles showing the fewest. Because HLA typing was missing for some donors at each locus, association tests included only the typed subset. According to a later genetic analysis, donors in an Asian-associated ancestry cluster had fewer N-insertions in productive TCRs than the approximately 690-donor mean. Because the 87-base-pair reads could not distinguish some IMGT-functional V segments, including TRBV6-2 and TRBV6-3, those segments were excluded. A few of the identified cytomegalovirus-associated TCR beta chains were confirmed in vitro to be specific for cytomegalovirus antigens. V-gene and J-gene trimming of TCR beta chains was associated with a missense DCLRE1C variant in a later genetic analysis, and the association was replicated in an independent cohort. The authors suggested that the approach could potentially be extended to other disease states and immunological phenotypes. The presence/absence analyses assumed that sequencing depth was roughly uniform across donors, and that assumption may not be true. In both the original and validation cohorts, the classifier was reported to diagnose cytomegalovirus status with high specificity and sensitivity. CMV serostatus was the only immune exposure information available for the cohort. A further reported finding was that TCR beta sequences accurately predicted the HLA-A and HLA-B alleles for most subjects in the first cohort. A later analysis found that most CMV-associated TCR beta chains appeared HLA-restricted, with HLA associations seemingly driven largely by CMV exposure. Several of the top co-occurrence clusters appeared to be linked to parvovirus B19, influenza, CMV and Epstein-Barr virus, according to a later analysis. An earlier analysis of roughly 570 of the donors showed that most TCR beta V segments appeared in productive rearrangements either about 90% or about 30% of the time, which broadly matched IMGT annotations. At a false discovery rate of 0.05, a later analysis linked 16,951 TCR beta sequences to specific HLA alleles.

Library prep was done by the immunoSEQ multiplex PCR assay. A mixture of 60 forward primers for TCR Vbeta segments and 13 reverse primers for TCR Jbeta segments was used in the multiplex PCR. The CDR3 region of rearranged TCR beta genes was amplified from genomic DNA with a multiplex PCR assay. The amplified TCR beta libraries were sequenced on the Illumina HiSeq System as 87-base-pair reads. For the original study's pipeline: In a later analysis, roughly 80 million unique TCR beta chains were counted across the approximately 640 repertoires, and approximately 11 million of these chains were shared by at least two donors. Raw reads were error-corrected and collapsed into unique sequences by a nearest-neighbor algorithm in which closely related sequences were merged to remove PCR and sequencing errors. V, D and J gene segments were assigned by aligning CDR3 sequences to IMGT reference sequences. Each retained sequence needed at least a six-nucleotide match to both a V gene segment and a J gene segment. Rearrangements were called productive when the CDR3 lacked stop codons and stayed in frame with V and J; all others were non-productive. Following IMGT convention, CDR3 was defined as the stretch from the second conserved V-encoded cysteine up to the conserved J-encoded phenylalanine. Sequences without an unambiguous match to a single V gene segment were excluded from the earlier analysis of several hundred of the donors. An earlier analysis of fewer than 750 of the donors called V segments functional above 56.7% productive rearrangements and segregating when the between-donor standard deviation exceeded 5%. A statistical classification framework was built to diagnose cytomegalovirus status from the catalog of TCR beta chain sequences. A later analysis assigned V and J genes by comparing TCR nucleotide sequences with IMGT/GENE-DB human TR gene sequences. Using the TCRdist pipeline, a later analysis assigned CDR3 sequences along with most-parsimonious VDJ recombination scenarios. In a later analysis, every TCR beta chain was defined by the combination of its CDR3 amino acid sequence and its V-gene family, and reads without a unique V-gene family were dropped. A later analysis removed 500 to 650 highly shared, low-generation-probability nucleotide sequences to deal with suspected cross-contamination and a sequencing artifact. In a later analysis, a clonal expansion index was calculated for each public chain from normalized within-repertoire ranks of inferred template counts. Generation probabilities in a later analysis came from a VDJ recombination model fitted to out-of-frame rearrangements, and those results were checked against IGoR. In a later analysis, TCR-TCR, TCR-HLA and TCR-CMV co-occurrence was scored with hypergeometric tests, and a repertoire-size bias correction was applied to TCR pairs. In a later analysis, false discovery rates were estimated by permuting HLA or CMV assignments 20 times. In a later analysis, co-occurring TCRs were grouped with DBSCAN, and TCRdist sequence similarity was added when clustering was performed within HLA-allele-positive subsets. Repertoires with fewer than 30,000 or more than 120,000 public chains, plus five repertoires with anomalous nucleotide sharing, were excluded from co-occurrence clustering. TCRdb took this table from immuneACCESS and kept in-frame rearrangements with V and J called. Such tables lack part of the clones; where checked against another copy, unresolved V genes explain under half of the gap, and the rest is unexplained. V and J calls and clone size are given by that table; D and trimming were obtained from the DNA. The sample profile shows 110,000 or so clones; about 68% of them were found once. The top ten constitute more than 3.5% of the sample.

The cohort comprised 670 or so healthy bone marrow donors. At the time of sampling, all cohort members were nominally healthy, though unrecorded immune exposures were likely present. The donor tested CMV seropositive and was one of the 289 seropositive cohort members. Each donor provided a peripheral blood sample, and peripheral blood mononuclear cells were used for TCR beta sequencing. The Qiagen DNeasy Blood Extraction Kit was used to extract genomic DNA from the blood cell samples. The sequence links TRBV4-3 to TRBJ1-2, with 8 bases matching TRBD1. The TCR was taken from a woman aged 40 to 50 in good health and CMV-seropositive. The material sequenced was PBMCs. The nucleotides are TGCGCCAGCAGCCAAGGGACAGGGAACTATGGCTACACCTTC. The encoded protein is CASSQGTGNYGYTF.